These T cell receptor beta chains were read from a single sample in a study of cytomegalovirus exposure and HLA in healthy donors. Data came from immunoSEQ multiplex PCR; TCRdb stores just in-frame clones and leaves some out. The sample consists of about 130,000 clones, 80% of them appearing once. Sequenced: PBMCs. The receptors were sampled from a young man in good health and CMV-seronegative. CDR3s include the opening cysteine and the closing phenylalanine or tryptophan. The D gene is left open where the match is weak. The size entry is marked missing in some rows and otherwise reads once, few, many or a size class.

>TRBV5-1|-|TRBJ2-7|once
CASSLGAEPYEQYF
TGCGCCAGCAGCTTGGGGGCAGAACCCTACGAGCAGTACTTC
>TRBV20-1|TRBD1|TRBJ1-2|-
CSVGGTAGYTF
TGCAGTGTCGGCGGGACAGCAGGCTACACCTTC
>TRBV2|-|TRBJ2-5|-
CASSVGQAGGGETQYF
TGTGCCAGCAGTGTAGGACAGGCCGGAGGGGGAGAGACCCAGTACTTC
>TRBV10-1|-|TRBJ2-5|-
CASSEGGSETQYF
TGCGCCAGCAGTGAGGGGGGCTCCGAGACCCAGTACTTC
>TRBV29-1|-|TRBJ2-1|-
CSVARQDEQFF
TGCAGCGTTGCTCGTCAGGATGAGCAGTTCTTC
>TRBV9|-|TRBJ2-5|-
CASSLTGHTKETQYF
TGTGCCAGCAGCCTTACGGGACACACCAAAGAGACCCAGTACTTC
>TRBV11-1|TRBD1|TRBJ1-2|once
CASSPTGQGAYGYTF
TGTGCCAGCAGCCCAACGGGACAGGGCGCCTATGGCTACACCTTC
>TRBV28|TRBD2|TRBJ2-7|-
CASSLLAGRSYEQYF
TGTGCCAGCAGTTTACTAGCGGGAAGGTCCTACGAGCAGTACTTC
>TRBV11-3|TRBD2|TRBJ2-6|-
CASSLALAGFSGANVLTF
TGTGCCAGCAGCTTAGCGCTAGCGGGGTTCAGCGGGGCCAACGTCCTGACTTTC
>TRBV5-1|-|TRBJ1-4|-
CASSLALQGKLEKLFF
TGCGCCAGCAGCTTGGCCTTACAGGGTAAATTGGAAAAACTGTTTTTT
>TRBV13|TRBD2|TRBJ2-7|-
CASSLGLAGYEQYF
TGTGCCAGCAGCTTAGGACTAGCGGGATACGAGCAGTACTTC
>TRBV14|-|TRBJ2-7|once
CASSQGYAAHEQYF
TGTGCCAGCAGCCAGGGTTACGCGGCCCACGAGCAGTACTTC
>TRBV7-9|-|TRBJ2-1|-
CASSARLLSSYNEQFF
TGTGCCAGCAGCGCACGACTCCTGTCCTCCTACAATGAGCAGTTCTTC
>TRBV29-1|TRBD1|TRBJ1-4|-
CSARQGAGEKLFF
TGCAGCGCCAGACAGGGGGCAGGGGAAAAACTGTTTTTT
>TRBV30|-|TRBJ1-2|once
CAWSVTYGYTF
TGTGCCTGGAGTGTCACTTATGGCTACACCTTC